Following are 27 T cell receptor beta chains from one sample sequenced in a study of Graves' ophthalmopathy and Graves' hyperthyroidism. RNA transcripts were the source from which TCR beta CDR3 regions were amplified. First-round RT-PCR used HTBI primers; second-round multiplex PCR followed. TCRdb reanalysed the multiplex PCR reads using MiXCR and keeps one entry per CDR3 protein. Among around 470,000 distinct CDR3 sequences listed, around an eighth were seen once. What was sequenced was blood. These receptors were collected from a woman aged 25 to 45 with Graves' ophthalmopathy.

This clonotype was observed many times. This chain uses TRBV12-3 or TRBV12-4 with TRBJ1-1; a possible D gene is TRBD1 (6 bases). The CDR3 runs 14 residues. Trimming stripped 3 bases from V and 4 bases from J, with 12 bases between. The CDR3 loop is CASSLIRGGTEAFF. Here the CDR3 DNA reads TGTGCCAGCAGTTTGATCAGGGGCGGCACTGAAGCTTTCTTT.

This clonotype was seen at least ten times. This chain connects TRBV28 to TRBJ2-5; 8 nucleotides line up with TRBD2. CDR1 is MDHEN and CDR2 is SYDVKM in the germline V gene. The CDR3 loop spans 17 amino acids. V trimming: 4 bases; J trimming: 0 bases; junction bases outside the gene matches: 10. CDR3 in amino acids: CASSYGLAGGYQETQYF. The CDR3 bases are TGTGCCAGCAGTTACGGCCTGGCGGGGGGATACCAAGAGACCCAGTACTTC.

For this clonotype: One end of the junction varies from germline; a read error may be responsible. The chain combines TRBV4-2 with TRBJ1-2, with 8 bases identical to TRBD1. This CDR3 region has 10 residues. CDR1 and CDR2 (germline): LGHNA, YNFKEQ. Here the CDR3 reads CASRRQGIRF. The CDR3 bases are TGTGCCAGCAGACGACAGGGGATAAGGTTC.

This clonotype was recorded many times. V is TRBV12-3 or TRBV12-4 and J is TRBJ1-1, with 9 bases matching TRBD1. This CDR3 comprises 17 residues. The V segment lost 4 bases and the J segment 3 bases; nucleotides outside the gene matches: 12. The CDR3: CASSSSGTGTGDTEAFF. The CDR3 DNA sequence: TGTGCCAGCAGTTCCTCCGGGACAGGGACTGGCGACACTGAAGCTTTCTTT.

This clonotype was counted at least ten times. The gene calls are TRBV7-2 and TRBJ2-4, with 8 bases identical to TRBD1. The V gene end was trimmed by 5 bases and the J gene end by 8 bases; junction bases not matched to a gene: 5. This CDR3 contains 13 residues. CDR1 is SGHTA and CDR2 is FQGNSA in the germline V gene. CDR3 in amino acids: CASSGQGGDIQYF. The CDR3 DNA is TGTGCCAGCAGCGGACAGGGTGGGGACATTCAGTACTTC.

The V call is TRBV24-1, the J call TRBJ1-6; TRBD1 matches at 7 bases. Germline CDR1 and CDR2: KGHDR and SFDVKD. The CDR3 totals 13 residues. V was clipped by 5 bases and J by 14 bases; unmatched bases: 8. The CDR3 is CATSARQGSALHF. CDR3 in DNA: TGTGCCACCAGTGCAAGACAGGGATCGGCCCTCCACTTT.

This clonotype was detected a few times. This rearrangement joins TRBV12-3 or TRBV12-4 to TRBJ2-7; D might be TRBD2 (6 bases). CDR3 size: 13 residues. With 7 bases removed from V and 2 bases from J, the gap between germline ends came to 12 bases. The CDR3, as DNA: TGTGCCAGCAAAGGAGGGGCGGCCTACGAGCAGTACTTC. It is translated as CASKGGAAYEQYF.

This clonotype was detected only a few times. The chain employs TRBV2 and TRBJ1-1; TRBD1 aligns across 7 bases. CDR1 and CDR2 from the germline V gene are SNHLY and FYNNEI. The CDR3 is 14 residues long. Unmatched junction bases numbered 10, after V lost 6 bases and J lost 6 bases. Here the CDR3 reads CASSTGEMRAEAFF. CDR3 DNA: TGTGCCAGCAGCACAGGGGAGATGAGGGCTGAAGCTTTCTTT.

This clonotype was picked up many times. The DNA of the CDR3 is TGTGCCAGCAGTCACCTCAGCCTCCACTATGGCTACACCTTC. Its protein product is CASSHLSLHYGYTF. The chain links TRBV6-5 to TRBJ1-2, with D uncertain. The CDR3 length is 14 residues. V lost 5 bases to trimming and J lost 3 bases, with 13 bases between them. From germline, CDR1 is MNHEY and CDR2 SVGAGI.

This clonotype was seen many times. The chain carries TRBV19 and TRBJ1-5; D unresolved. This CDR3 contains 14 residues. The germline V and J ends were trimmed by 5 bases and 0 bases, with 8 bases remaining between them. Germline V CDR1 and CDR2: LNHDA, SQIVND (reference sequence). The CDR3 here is CASSGKVSNQPQHF. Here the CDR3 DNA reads TGTGCCAGTAGTGGGAAGGTTAGCAATCAGCCCCAGCATTTT.

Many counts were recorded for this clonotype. The CDR3 loop is CASSYTTGEGSPLHF. CDR3 DNA: TGTGCCAGCAGCTACACGACAGGGGAAGGTTCACCCCTCCACTTT. The rearrangement uses TRBV7-8 and TRBJ1-6; 8 bases are a match to TRBD1. Germline V gene sequence: CDR1 SGHVS, CDR2 FQNEAQ. The CDR3 spans 15 residues. Losses at the gene ends were 4 bases for V and 9 bases for J; bases not matched to a gene: 8.

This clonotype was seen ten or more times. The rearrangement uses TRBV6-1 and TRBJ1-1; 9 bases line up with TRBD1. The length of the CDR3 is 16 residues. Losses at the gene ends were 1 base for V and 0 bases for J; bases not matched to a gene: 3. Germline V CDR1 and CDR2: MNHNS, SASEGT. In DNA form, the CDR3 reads TGTGCCAGCAGTGAAGGTAGGGACAGGGTGAACACTGAAGCTTTCTTT. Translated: CASSEGRDRVNTEAFF.

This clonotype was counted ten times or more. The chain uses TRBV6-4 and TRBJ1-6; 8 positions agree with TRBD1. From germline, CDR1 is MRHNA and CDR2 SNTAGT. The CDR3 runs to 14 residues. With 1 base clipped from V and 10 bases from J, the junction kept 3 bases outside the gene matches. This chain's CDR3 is CASSDWAGGSPLHF. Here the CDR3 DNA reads TGTGCCAGCAGTGACTGGGCAGGGGGCTCACCCCTCCACTTT.

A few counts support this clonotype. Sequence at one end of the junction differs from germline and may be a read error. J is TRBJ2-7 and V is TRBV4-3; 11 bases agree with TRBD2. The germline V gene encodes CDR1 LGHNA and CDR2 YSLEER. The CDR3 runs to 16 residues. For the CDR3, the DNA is TGCGCCAGCAGCCAAACCCCGGGACTAGCGGCCTACAAGCAGTACTTC. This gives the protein CASSQTPGLAAYKQYF.

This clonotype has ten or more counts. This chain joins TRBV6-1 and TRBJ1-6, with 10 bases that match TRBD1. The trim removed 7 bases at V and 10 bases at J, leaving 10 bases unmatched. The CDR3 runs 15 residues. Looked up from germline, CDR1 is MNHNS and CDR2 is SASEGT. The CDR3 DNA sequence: TGTGCCAGCACCAAAGTCGGGACAGGGGTGTCACCCCTCCACTTT. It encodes CASTKVGTGVSPLHF.

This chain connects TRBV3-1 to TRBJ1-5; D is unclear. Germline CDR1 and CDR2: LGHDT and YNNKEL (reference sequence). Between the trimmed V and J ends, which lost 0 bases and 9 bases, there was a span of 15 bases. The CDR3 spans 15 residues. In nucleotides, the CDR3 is TGTGCCAGCAGCCAAGATAGCTACGGCCAATGGCCCCAGCATTTT. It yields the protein CASSQDSYGQWPQHF.

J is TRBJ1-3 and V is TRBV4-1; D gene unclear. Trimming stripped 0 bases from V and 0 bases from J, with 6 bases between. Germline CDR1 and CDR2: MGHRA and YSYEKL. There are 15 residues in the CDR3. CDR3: CASSQDPVSGNTIYF. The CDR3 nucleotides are TGCGCCAGCAGCCAAGACCCCGTCTCTGGAAACACCATATATTTT.

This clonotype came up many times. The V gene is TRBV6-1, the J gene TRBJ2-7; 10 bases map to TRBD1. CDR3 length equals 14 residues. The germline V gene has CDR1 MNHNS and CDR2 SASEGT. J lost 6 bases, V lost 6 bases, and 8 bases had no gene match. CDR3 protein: CASRTRDRGAEQYF. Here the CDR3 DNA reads TGTGCCAGCAGGACCCGGGACAGGGGAGCCGAGCAGTACTTC.

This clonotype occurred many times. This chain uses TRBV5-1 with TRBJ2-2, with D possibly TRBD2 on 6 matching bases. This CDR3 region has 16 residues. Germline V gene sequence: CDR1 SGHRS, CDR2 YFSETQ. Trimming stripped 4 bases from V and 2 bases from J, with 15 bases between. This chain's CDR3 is CASSPGDPLNTGELFF. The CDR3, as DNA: TGCGCCAGCAGCCCGGGGGATCCCCTTAACACCGGGGAGCTGTTTTTT.

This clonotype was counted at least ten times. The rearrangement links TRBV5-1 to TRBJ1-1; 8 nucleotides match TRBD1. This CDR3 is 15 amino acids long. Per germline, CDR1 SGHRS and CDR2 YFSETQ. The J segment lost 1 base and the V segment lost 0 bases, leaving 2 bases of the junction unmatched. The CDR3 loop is CASSLGDRQNTEAFF. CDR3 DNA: TGCGCCAGCAGCTTGGGGGACAGGCAGAACACTGAAGCTTTCTTT. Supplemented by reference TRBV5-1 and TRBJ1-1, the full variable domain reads KAGVTQTPRYLIKTRGQQVTLSCSPISGHRSVSWYQQTPGQGLQFLFEYFSETQRNKGNFPGRFSGRQFSNSRSEMNVSTLELGDSALYLCASSLGDRQNTEAFFGQGTRLTVV.

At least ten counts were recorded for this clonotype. The CDR3 nucleotides read TGCGCCAGCAGCCAAGAACAGGGGGCGATCGGGGAGCTGTTTTTT. Translation gives CASSQEQGAIGELFF. The chain is built from TRBV4-1 and TRBJ2-2; 9 positions agree with TRBD1. The CDR3 has 15 amino acids. V lost 0 bases and J lost 7; bases outside the gene matches: 3. The germline CDR1 and CDR2 sequences are MGHRA and YSYEKL.

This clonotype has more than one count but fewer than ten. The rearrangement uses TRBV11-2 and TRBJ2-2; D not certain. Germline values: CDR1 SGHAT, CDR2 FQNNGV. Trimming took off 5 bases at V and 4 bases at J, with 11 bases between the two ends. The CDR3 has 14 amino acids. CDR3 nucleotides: TGTGCCAGCAGCCTTACCGACGGCACCGGGGAGCTGTTTTTT. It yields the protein CASSLTDGTGELFF.

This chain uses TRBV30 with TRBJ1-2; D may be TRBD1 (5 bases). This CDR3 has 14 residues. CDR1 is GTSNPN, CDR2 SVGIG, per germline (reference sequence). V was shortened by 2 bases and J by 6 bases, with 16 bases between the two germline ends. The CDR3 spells CAWSFSRAIDGYTF. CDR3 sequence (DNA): TGTGCCTGGAGTTTTAGCAGGGCTATCGATGGCTACACCTTC. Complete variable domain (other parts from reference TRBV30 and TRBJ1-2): SQTIHQWPATLVQPVGSPLSLECTVEGTSNPNLYWYRQAAGRGLQLLFYSVGIGQISSEVPQNLSASRPQDRQFILSSKKLLLSDSGFYLCAWSFSRAIDGYTFGSGTRLTVV.

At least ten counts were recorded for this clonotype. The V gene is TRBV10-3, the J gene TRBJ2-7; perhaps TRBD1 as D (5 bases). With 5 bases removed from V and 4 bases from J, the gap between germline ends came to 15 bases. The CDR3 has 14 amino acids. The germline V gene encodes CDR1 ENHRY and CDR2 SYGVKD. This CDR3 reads CAISTPGNWYEQYF. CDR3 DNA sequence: TGTGCCATCAGTACCCCAGGGAATTGGTACGAGCAGTACTTC.

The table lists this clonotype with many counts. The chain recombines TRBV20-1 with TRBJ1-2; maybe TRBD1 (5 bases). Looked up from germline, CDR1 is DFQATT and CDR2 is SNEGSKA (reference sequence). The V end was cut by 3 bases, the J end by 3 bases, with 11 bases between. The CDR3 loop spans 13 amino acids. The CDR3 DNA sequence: TGCAGTGCTAGTCCGGGGGTGGACTATGGCTACACCTTC. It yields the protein CSASPGVDYGYTF.

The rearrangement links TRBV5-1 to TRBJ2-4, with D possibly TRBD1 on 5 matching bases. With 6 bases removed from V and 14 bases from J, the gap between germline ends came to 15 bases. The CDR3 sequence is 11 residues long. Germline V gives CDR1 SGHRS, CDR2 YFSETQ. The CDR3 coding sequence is TGCGCCAGCAACTATGGGGCCGAGAAGTACTTC. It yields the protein CASNYGAEKYF.

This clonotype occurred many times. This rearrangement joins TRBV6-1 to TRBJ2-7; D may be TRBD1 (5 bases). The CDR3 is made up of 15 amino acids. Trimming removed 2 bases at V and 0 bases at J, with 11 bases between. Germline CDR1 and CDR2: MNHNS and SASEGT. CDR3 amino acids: CASSELQAISYEQYF. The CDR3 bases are TGTGCCAGCAGTGAATTACAGGCAATCTCCTACGAGCAGTACTTC.